This TCR beta chain was found in a study of control samples from healthy donors and cancer patients. Clones were read by immunoSEQ multiplex PCR, and TCRdb kept only the in-frame ones, dropping some. The table includes roughly 130,000 clones, 75% to 90% detected once. This CDR3 spans 17 amino acids. Deletions cut 4 bases from V and 2 bases from J, with 18 bases between. In germline, CDR1 is SGHDT, CDR2 YYEEEE. This clone occurred a few times. The chain uses TRBV5-6 and TRBJ2-2, with D perhaps TRBD2 (6 bases). The sequenced material came from blood. The TCR sequence derives from a woman aged 25 to 39 in good health. CDR3 protein: CASSLYPGTLNTGELFF. DNA of the CDR3: TGTGCCAGCAGCCTGTACCCCGGGACTCTCAACACCGGGGAGCTGTTTTTT. The full variable domain, rest sourced from reference TRBV5-6 and TRBJ2-2, is DAGVTQSPTHLIKTRGQQVTLRCSPKSGHDTVSWYQQALGQGPQFIFQYYEEEERQRGNFPDRFSGHQFPNYSSELNVNALLLGDSALYLCASSLYPGTLNTGELFFGEGSRLTVL.